This is a list of T cell receptor beta chains from one sample in a study of monozygotic twins with inflammatory bowel disease. TCRdb reprocessed the 5' RACE reads, with one entry per CDR3 protein and no DNA. This sample's table reports about 99,000 distinct CDR3 sequences. Sequencing was carried out using blood. The receptors originated from a human donor with ulcerative colitis or Crohn's disease, or a healthy co-twin of an affected twin (not recorded which). Each CDR3 is given with its conserved first and last residue. The order of the fields is J gene, V gene, CDR3 protein.

j_gene: TRBJ2-3
v_gene: TRBV12-3/TRBV12-4
CDR3aa: CASSYTGSSKRIHF

j_gene: TRBJ2-1
v_gene: TRBV7-2
CDR3aa: CASSLYPEQFF

j_gene: TRBJ2-2
v_gene: TRBV7-2
CDR3aa: CASSRRLTGKLFF

j_gene: TRBJ2-5
v_gene: TRBV7-2
CDR3aa: CASSPHVGQPGETQYF

j_gene: TRBJ2-1
v_gene: TRBV10-1
CDR3aa: CASRNSGSDEQFF

j_gene: TRBJ2-7
v_gene: TRBV20-1
CDR3aa: CSARDYRTPYEQYF

j_gene: TRBJ2-1
v_gene: TRBV7-2
CDR3aa: CASSSIPVSGTGSSHEQFF

j_gene: TRBJ2-7
v_gene: TRBV28
CDR3aa: CASKLPGQGPGEQYF

j_gene: TRBJ1-2
v_gene: TRBV6-1
CDR3aa: CASSLAVGTAAYGYTF

j_gene: TRBJ1-5
v_gene: TRBV10-3
CDR3aa: CAVQSGSGSNQPQHF

j_gene: TRBJ2-1
v_gene: TRBV7-2
CDR3aa: CASSPRRVLRYNEQFF

j_gene: TRBJ2-4
v_gene: TRBV6-1
CDR3aa: CASSRDRVLNIQYF

j_gene: TRBJ1-2
v_gene: TRBV29-1
CDR3aa: CSVEDLGRDHNGYTF

j_gene: TRBJ2-7
v_gene: TRBV20-1
CDR3aa: CSAQGEASYEQYF

j_gene: TRBJ1-1
v_gene: TRBV6-6
CDR3aa: CASTPRSRDPEAFF

j_gene: TRBJ2-5
v_gene: TRBV29-1
CDR3aa: CSVEARRSVNLGTQYF

j_gene: TRBJ2-1
v_gene: TRBV20-1
CDR3aa: CSARGFGGYEQFF

j_gene: TRBJ2-2
v_gene: TRBV5-1
CDR3aa: CASSTTGELFF

j_gene: TRBJ1-2
v_gene: TRBV30
CDR3aa: CAWSSGGGYTF

j_gene: TRBJ1-2
v_gene: TRBV5-1
CDR3aa: CASMGQGAAGYGYTF

j_gene: TRBJ2-2
v_gene: TRBV27
CDR3aa: CASSLTTTGELFF

j_gene: TRBJ2-7
v_gene: TRBV3-1
CDR3aa: CVSSPGTADYEQYF

j_gene: TRBJ2-7
v_gene: TRBV3-1
CDR3aa: CTSSPGPSYEQYF

j_gene: TRBJ2-7
v_gene: TRBV7-9
CDR3aa: CASSLSDSYYEQYF

j_gene: TRBJ1-2
v_gene: TRBV15
CDR3aa: CATSRARDRLGYGYTF

j_gene: TRBJ2-3
v_gene: TRBV29-1
CDR3aa: CSVGFRGADTQYF

j_gene: TRBJ2-7
v_gene: TRBV27
CDR3aa: CASSPQGQHYEQYF

j_gene: TRBJ1-2
v_gene: TRBV6-1
CDR3aa: CASRRDSLLWGYTF

j_gene: TRBJ2-7
v_gene: TRBV7-2
CDR3aa: CASSLAGTQYEQYF

j_gene: TRBJ1-6
v_gene: TRBV6-1
CDR3aa: CASRTLWGGDNSPLHF

j_gene: TRBJ2-2
v_gene: TRBV5-1
CDR3aa: CASSLSRDSGTGELFF

j_gene: TRBJ2-5
v_gene: TRBV12-3/TRBV12-4
CDR3aa: CASSPRAGGRLWGETQYF

j_gene: TRBJ2-3
v_gene: TRBV29-1
CDR3aa: CSVVTSGTDTQYF

j_gene: TRBJ2-5
v_gene: TRBV9
CDR3aa: CASGPSSGEETQYF

j_gene: TRBJ2-5
v_gene: TRBV28
CDR3aa: CASSIAETQYF

j_gene: TRBJ2-1
v_gene: TRBV5-4
CDR3aa: CASSFRDYNEQFF

j_gene: TRBJ1-6
v_gene: TRBV6-5
CDR3aa: CASSSWTVNNSPLHF

j_gene: TRBJ1-3
v_gene: TRBV16
CDR3aa: CASSSLGTARDF

j_gene: TRBJ2-3
v_gene: TRBV18
CDR3aa: CASGDSTDTHYF

j_gene: TRBJ2-7
v_gene: TRBV25-1
CDR3aa: CASSETSGRFGQYF

j_gene: TRBJ1-5
v_gene: TRBV20-1
CDR3aa: CSAGVQGGMSNQPQHF